This is a list of T cell receptor beta chains from one sample in a study of T cells in Graves' hyperthyroidism and ophthalmopathy. TCRdb fed the multiplex PCR reads into MiXCR, producing one record per CDR3 protein. There are some 570,000 distinct CDR3 sequences in the sample; 14% occur only once, and about 7% lies in the top ten. The sample taken for sequencing was blood. The receptors were sampled from a woman between 18 and 29 years old with Graves' ophthalmopathy. CDR3s include the opening cysteine and the closing phenylalanine or tryptophan. D genes are given only for firm matches. The size of a clone is reported for some rows only, either as once, few or many, or as a class for expanded clones.

len: 15
v_gene: TRBV7-9
j_gene: TRBJ1-2
d_gene: .
abundance: many
CDR3aa: CASSLGDNRPYGYTF
CDR3nt: TGTGCCAGCAGCTTAGGGGACAACAGGCCCTATGGCTACACCTTC

len: 13
v_gene: TRBV2
j_gene: TRBJ2-7
d_gene: .
abundance: few
CDR3aa: CASRYRESYEQYF
CDR3nt: TGTGCCAGCAGGTACAGGGAATCCTACGAGCAGTACTTC

len: 17
v_gene: TRBV14
j_gene: TRBJ2-1
d_gene: TRBD2
abundance: .
CDR3aa: CASSSKIGTSVYNEQFF
CDR3nt: TGTGCCAGCAGCTCTAAGATCGGGACTAGCGTGTACAATGAGCAGTTCTTC

len: 15
v_gene: TRBV19
j_gene: TRBJ2-1
d_gene: TRBD2
abundance: few
CDR3aa: CASSTGLAGVDEQFF
CDR3nt: TGTGCCAGTAGTACCGGACTAGCGGGAGTCGATGAGCAGTTCTTC

len: 14
v_gene: TRBV7-9
j_gene: TRBJ1-5
d_gene: TRBD1
abundance: many
CDR3aa: CASSLTGGHQPQHF
CDR3nt: TGTGCCAGCAGCTTAACAGGGGGCCATCAGCCCCAGCATTTT

len: 12
v_gene: TRBV30
j_gene: TRBJ2-3
d_gene: .
abundance: many
CDR3aa: CAWSVVPNTQYF
CDR3nt: TGTGCCTGGAGTGTAGTCCCAAATACGCAGTATTTT

len: 18
v_gene: TRBV24-1
j_gene: TRBJ2-2
d_gene: TRBD2
abundance: .
CDR3aa: CATSDPWTSGILFGELFF
CDR3nt: TGTGCCACCAGTGACCCTTGGACTAGCGGGATCTTGTTCGGGGAGCTGTTTTTT

len: 14
v_gene: TRBV7-2
j_gene: TRBJ1-2
d_gene: TRBD1
abundance: many
CDR3aa: CASSLQGASYGYTF
CDR3nt: TGTGCCAGCAGCTTGCAGGGGGCATCCTATGGCTACACCTTC

len: 15
v_gene: TRBV7-2
j_gene: TRBJ2-3
d_gene: TRBD1
abundance: many
CDR3aa: CASRLFGTGPDTQYF
CDR3nt: TGTGCCAGCAGACTCTTTGGGACAGGGCCAGATACGCAGTATTTT

len: 16
v_gene: TRBV25-1
j_gene: TRBJ2-1
d_gene: .
abundance: few
CDR3aa: CASSGRGVHSYNEQFF
CDR3nt: TGTGCCAGCTCGGGAAGAGGCGTTCACTCCTACAATGAGCAGTTCTTC

len: 17
v_gene: TRBV14
j_gene: TRBJ2-2
d_gene: .
abundance: .
CDR3aa: CASSPNLRTRNTGELFF
CDR3nt: TGTGCCAGCAGCCCCAACCTCCGGACGAGGAACACCGGGGAGCTGTTTTTT

len: 16
v_gene: TRBV29-1
j_gene: TRBJ2-1
d_gene: TRBD2
abundance: many
CDR3aa: CSVGHQGLADYNEQFF
CDR3nt: TGCAGCGTTGGTCATCAGGGACTAGCGGATTACAATGAGCAGTTCTTC

len: 14
v_gene: TRBV18
j_gene: TRBJ2-1
d_gene: TRBD1
abundance: many
CDR3aa: CASSPSSQGAEQFF
CDR3nt: TGTGCCAGCTCACCAAGCTCACAGGGGGCTGAGCAGTTCTTC

len: 16
v_gene: TRBV27
j_gene: TRBJ2-7
d_gene: TRBD1
abundance: .
CDR3aa: CASSYTNWDRAYEQYF
CDR3nt: TGTGCCAGCAGTTATACGAATTGGGACAGGGCCTACGAGCAGTACTTC

len: 15
v_gene: TRBV6-2/TRBV6-3
j_gene: TRBJ2-1
d_gene: .
abundance: .
CDR3aa: CASRMHKTAYNEQFF
CDR3nt: TGTGCCAGCAGGATGCATAAAACAGCCTACAATGAGCAGTTCTTC